Below, one TCR beta chain is given with its context. What it binds is not known. This record comes from a study of identical twins. General study points: Models predicted less out-of-frame TCR alpha sharing in monozygotic twins than was found. Reduced insertions were recorded for abundant cord blood beta clonotypes, with no such pattern in memory repertoires. Not following the same donors, the study drew its conclusions from cross-sectional statistical analysis.

Healthy Caucasians made up all donors. Via MiXCR, TCRdb re-called the 5' RACE reads, giving one row per CDR3 protein. The sample has 400,000 to 500,000 distinct CDR3 sequences, more than 13% seen once. The CDR3 loop spans 14 amino acids. CDR1 is MDHEN, CDR2 SYDVKM, per germline. The V gene lost 1 base and the J gene lost 3 bases, with 10 bases spanning the gap. These sequences were also reported in another study, on yellow fever vaccine responses in identical twins.

V gene TRBV28 combines with J gene TRBJ2-7, with D possibly matching TRBD1 (6 bases). Specimen: CD4+ T cells sorted from blood. This sequence originates from a woman between 18 and 29 years old in good health. As DNA, the CDR3 is TGTGCCAGCAGTTTATCACAGGGTAACTACGAGCAGTACTTC. Protein: CASSLSQGNYEQYF.